The rows below give T cell receptor beta chains drawn from one sample of a study of blood T cell repertoires in COVID-19. Sequencing used immunoSEQ multiplex PCR; TCRdb keeps in-frame clones, though not all of them. The table shows roughly 50,000 clones, with more than 80% occurring only once. Sequenced material: peripheral blood. These receptors all stem from a human donor in a cohort sampled during active COVID-19. CDR3s include the opening cysteine and the closing phenylalanine or tryptophan. A D gene is named only where the DNA matches it firmly. Expanded clones get a size class; other rows say once, few or many, or leave the size out.

D gene	clone size	V gene	J gene	CDR3 DNA	CDR3 protein
TRBD2	.	TRBV7-2	TRBJ2-1	TGTGCCAGCAGCTTAAGTACTACTAGCGGGGGTCACAATGAGCAGTTCTTC	CASSLSTTSGGHNEQFF
TRBD2	.	TRBV6-5	TRBJ2-5	TGTGCCAGCAGTTACTCGGGACTAGCACAAGAGACCCAGTACTTC	CASSYSGLAQETQYF
TRBD1	.	TRBV29-1	TRBJ2-1	TGCAGCGTAGCGGGACAGGGCCATGAGCAGTTCTTC	CSVAGQGHEQFF
.	.	TRBV7-7	TRBJ2-5	TGTGCTAGCAGTTGGGACTCTATGGAGACCCAGTACTTC	CASSWDSMETQYF
.	.	TRBV7-2	TRBJ1-6	TGTGCCAGCAGCTTAGCGGGACAAAATAATTCACCCCTCCACTTT	CASSLAGQNNSPLHF
.	.	TRBV27	TRBJ2-5	TGTGCCAGCAGTTTTGTTGGGGCAGGCGAGGAGACCCAGTACTTC	CASSFVGAGEETQYF
TRBD1	few	TRBV5-1	TRBJ2-3	TGCGCCAGCAGCTTGGCAGGGGGCCAAGATACGCAGTATTTT	CASSLAGGQDTQYF
TRBD2	.	TRBV9	TRBJ2-5	TGTGCCAGCAGCGTAACTAGCGGGGGGCTGGGGTTCAAAGAGACCCAGTACTTC	CASSVTSGGLGFKETQYF
.	.	TRBV7-2	TRBJ2-7	TGTGCCAGCAGCTTAGGTATTTCCCGGGGGGCCACGACCTACGAGCAGTACTTC	CASSLGISRGATTYEQYF
TRBD2	.	TRBV19	TRBJ2-7	TGTGCCAGTAGTACAACTAGCGGGGGGGCCTACGAGCAGTACTTC	CASSTTSGGAYEQYF
.	.	TRBV5-4	TRBJ1-4	TGTGCCAGCAGCTTGGCAGGGAAGGGGGAAAAACTGTTTTTT	CASSLAGKGEKLFF
.	.	TRBV11-2	TRBJ1-2	TGTGCCAGCAGCTTAGGGTACGGACTCAACTATGGCTACACCTTC	CASSLGYGLNYGYTF
.	.	TRBV6-5	TRBJ2-7	TGTGCCAGCAGTTACTTGGGGCAGCACTACGAGCAGTACTTC	CASSYLGQHYEQYF
TRBD2	.	TRBV24-1	TRBJ2-5	TGTGCCACCAGTGACGGGACTAGCGGGGGAGAGACCCAGTACTTC	CATSDGTSGGETQYF
TRBD1	few	TRBV6-2/TRBV6-3	TRBJ1-5	TGTGCCAGCAGTTACTCGTCAGGGGGATGGAGCAATCAGCCCCAGCATTTT	CASSYSSGGWSNQPQHF
TRBD2	.	TRBV9	TRBJ2-2	TGTGCCAGCAGCGCGGGACTAGCGGTCGGGGAGCTGTTTTTT	CASSAGLAVGELFF
.	.	TRBV7-9	TRBJ1-1	TGTGCCAGCAGTTTCGACTGGAACACTGAAGCTTTCTTT	CASSFDWNTEAFF
.	.	TRBV6-5	TRBJ1-2	TGTGCCAGCAGTTACGGGACAAGTAACTATGGCTACACCTTC	CASSYGTSNYGYTF
TRBD2	.	TRBV30	TRBJ2-3	TGTGCCTGGAGGTCCCGGGACTACTGGGCTACGCAGTATTTT	CAWRSRDYWATQYF
.	.	TRBV18	TRBJ1-4	TGTGCCAGCTCACCGCCGGGGTATAGGCTAACAAGTGAAAAACTGTTTTTT	CASSPPGYRLTSEKLFF
.	few	TRBV5-1	TRBJ1-1	TGCGCCTCCCGCGGCTTTACCATGAACACTGAAGCTTTCTTT	CASRGFTMNTEAFF
.	.	TRBV18	TRBJ1-4	TGTGCCAGCTCGATGGGGGGAATTAATGAAAAACTGTTTTTT	CASSMGGINEKLFF
TRBD1	.	TRBV30	TRBJ1-2	TGTGCCTGCTCAGAGGGACAGTCCAACTATGGCTACACCTTC	CACSEGQSNYGYTF
TRBD2	.	TRBV5-1	TRBJ2-3	TGCGCCAGCAGCTTGTGGACTAGCGGGGGGGAGGAAGATACGCAGTATTTT	CASSLWTSGGEEDTQYF
TRBD1	.	TRBV7-2	TRBJ1-1	TGTGCCAGCAGCTTGACAGGGATCACTGAAGCTTTCTTT	CASSLTGITEAFF
.	.	TRBV19	TRBJ1-5	TGTGCCAGTAGTATCTCAGTTTTCAATCAGCCCCAGCATTTT	CASSISVFNQPQHF
TRBD1	.	TRBV30	TRBJ2-7	TGTGCCTGGAGTGTCCTGACAGGGTCCTACGAGCAGTACTTC	CAWSVLTGSYEQYF
.	.	TRBV4-3	TRBJ2-7	TGCGCCAGCAGCCAAGGACCGGGTCCCGCCTACGAGCAGTACTTC	CASSQGPGPAYEQYF
.	.	TRBV4-3	TRBJ1-5	TGCGCCAGCAGCCAAGATCCCGGGGTAGGCAATCAGCCCCAGCATTTT	CASSQDPGVGNQPQHF
.	.	TRBV5-6	TRBJ1-6	TGTGCCAGCAGCTTGGACAGGGTTAATTCACCCCTCCACTTT	CASSLDRVNSPLHF
.	.	TRBV2	TRBJ1-1	TGTGCCAGCAGCGCTCAGGGAACTGAAGCTTTCTTT	CASSAQGTEAFF
.	.	TRBV6-6	TRBJ1-6	TGTGCCAGCAGTTATGAGACAGGTCTGAATTCACCCCTCCACTTT	CASSYETGLNSPLHF
.	few	TRBV7-2	TRBJ1-2	TGTGCCAGCAGCTTCCAGGAAGCTGCCTATGGCTACACCTTC	CASSFQEAAYGYTF
TRBD1	.	TRBV7-9	TRBJ2-7	TGTGCCAGCAGCTTCCGGGGGACAGGGTGGGACTCCTACGAGCAGTACTTC	CASSFRGTGWDSYEQYF
.	once	TRBV9	TRBJ2-3	TGTGCCAGCAGCGTAGTCCGGGGTATGAGCACAGATACGCAGTATTTT	CASSVVRGMSTDTQYF
TRBD2	.	TRBV20-1	TRBJ2-3	TGCAGTGCTAGTGTCGGCACTAGCGGGGGGACGGGAGATACGCAGTATTTT	CSASVGTSGGTGDTQYF
.	.	TRBV7-6	TRBJ1-2	TGTGCCAGCAGCTTAGATCGGGGGGGCTATGGCTACACCTTC	CASSLDRGGYGYTF
TRBD2	.	TRBV25-1	TRBJ2-1	TGTGCCAGCAGTGAAGCGGCGGCTAGCGGGGACAATGAGCAGTTCTTC	CASSEAAASGDNEQFF
TRBD2	.	TRBV29-1	TRBJ2-1	TGCAGCGTTGAATTATCTAGCGGATGGAGAGGGGAGCAGTTCTTC	CSVELSSGWRGEQFF
.	.	TRBV6-5	TRBJ1-1	TGTGCCAGCAGCCGGAAACAGGGCGCTGAAGCTTTCTTT	CASSRKQGAEAFF
.	.	TRBV19	TRBJ1-5	TGTGCCAGTAGTTCATCGGACAGTAGCAATCAGCCCCAGCATTTT	CASSSSDSSNQPQHF
TRBD1	.	TRBV6-5	TRBJ2-7	TGTGCCAGCCCAGGGGGTTTGCTCTACGAGCAGTACTTC	CASPGGLLYEQYF
.	.	TRBV6-1	TRBJ2-6	TGTGCCAGCAGTGAAGCGAGGAGGGGCTCTGGGGCCAACGTCCTGACTTTC	CASSEARRGSGANVLTF
TRBD1	.	TRBV6-2/TRBV6-3	TRBJ2-1	TGTGCCAGCAGTCACGCCAGGGGGCTCTACAATGAGCAGTTCTTC	CASSHARGLYNEQFF
TRBD1	once	TRBV30	TRBJ2-2	TGTGCCTGGAGAAGGTGGACAGGGAACACCGGGGAGCTGTTTTTT	CAWRRWTGNTGELFF
TRBD1	.	TRBV7-9	TRBJ1-1	TGTGCCAGCAGCTTAGAACAGGGGTACACTGAAGCTTTCTTT	CASSLEQGYTEAFF
TRBD2	few	TRBV4-2	TRBJ2-1	TGTGCCAGCAGGCAAGATACAGCGGGGTACAATGAGCAGTTCTTC	CASRQDTAGYNEQFF
TRBD1	.	TRBV10-1	TRBJ2-7	TGCGCCAGCTCACGGAGGAGGGGACAGGGTCCCCACGAGCAGTACTTC	CASSRRRGQGPHEQYF
TRBD1	.	TRBV6-4	TRBJ1-5	TGTGCCAGCACCTGGACAGGGGGGGACAATCAGCCCCAGCATTTT	CASTWTGGDNQPQHF
.	.	TRBV7-9	TRBJ1-1	TGTGCCAGCAGCTTAGGCCTGGGAGGAGTATATGCGAACACTGAAGCTTTCTTT	CASSLGLGGVYANTEAFF